This TCR beta chain emerged from a study of OX40 agonist ivuxolimab in advanced cancers. Trimming stripped 5 bases from V and 2 bases from J, with 10 bases between. The CDR3 has 12 residues. Germline lookup yields CDR1 GTSNPN and CDR2 SVGIG (reference sequence). Sequencing was performed with immunoSEQ multiplex PCR; in TCRdb, only in-frame clones are kept and a portion is missing. Of about 50,000 clones listed, roughly 87% are singletons. Note on this clone: Lacking the conserved final phenylalanine or tryptophan, this CDR3 likely reflects a read error.

The sample consisted of CD4+ or CD8+ T cells sorted from blood, taken in a trial of the OX40 agonist ivuxolimab. This receptor was identified in an adult with an advanced solid tumor such as melanoma, head and neck, liver or kidney cancer. The chain couples TRBV30 to TRBJ2-7; D remains ambiguous. The CDR3 region has the DNA TGTGCCTGGTTCCGAAGCCCCTACGAGCAGTACCTC. This encodes CAWFRSPYEQYL.